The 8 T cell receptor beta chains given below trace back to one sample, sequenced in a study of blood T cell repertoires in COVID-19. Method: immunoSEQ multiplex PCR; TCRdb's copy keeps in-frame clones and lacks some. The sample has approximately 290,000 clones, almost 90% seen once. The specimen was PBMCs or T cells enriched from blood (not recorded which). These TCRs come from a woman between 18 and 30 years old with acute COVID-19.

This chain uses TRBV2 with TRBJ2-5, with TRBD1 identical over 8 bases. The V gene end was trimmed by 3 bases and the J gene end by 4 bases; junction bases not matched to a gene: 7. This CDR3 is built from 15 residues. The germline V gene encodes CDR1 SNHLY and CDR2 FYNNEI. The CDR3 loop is CASSEWTGSGETQYF. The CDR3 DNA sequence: TGTGCCAGCAGTGAGTGGACAGGGTCTGGAGAGACCCAGTACTTC.

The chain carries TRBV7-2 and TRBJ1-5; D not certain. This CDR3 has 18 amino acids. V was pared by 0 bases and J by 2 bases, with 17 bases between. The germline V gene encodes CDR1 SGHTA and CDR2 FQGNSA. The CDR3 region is CASSLALAPTMGNQPQHF. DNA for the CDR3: TGTGCCAGCAGCTTAGCGTTAGCCCCAACTATGGGCAATCAGCCCCAGCATTTT.

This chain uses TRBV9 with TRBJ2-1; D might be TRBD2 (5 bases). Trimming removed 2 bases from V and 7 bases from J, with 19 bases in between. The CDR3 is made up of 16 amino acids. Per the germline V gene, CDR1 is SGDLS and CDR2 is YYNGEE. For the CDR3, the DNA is TGTGCCAGCAGCGTGCGCTGGTGGGAGCGTGGGAATGAGCAGTTCTTC. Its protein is CASSVRWWERGNEQFF.

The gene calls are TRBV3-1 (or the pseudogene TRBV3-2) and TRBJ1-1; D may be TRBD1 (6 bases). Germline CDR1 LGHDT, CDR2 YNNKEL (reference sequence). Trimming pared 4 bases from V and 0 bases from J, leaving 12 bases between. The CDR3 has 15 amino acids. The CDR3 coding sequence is TGTGCCAGCAGCCTCGGGACATCCCTGAACACTGAAGCTTTCTTT. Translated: CASSLGTSLNTEAFF.

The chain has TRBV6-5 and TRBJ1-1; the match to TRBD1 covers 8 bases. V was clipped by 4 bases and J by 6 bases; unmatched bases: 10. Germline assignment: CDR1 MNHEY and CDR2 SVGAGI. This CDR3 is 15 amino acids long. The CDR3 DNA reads TGTGCCAGCAGTTCCTGGACAGGGCTGTTGGCTGAAGCTTTCTTT. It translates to CASSSWTGLLAEAFF.

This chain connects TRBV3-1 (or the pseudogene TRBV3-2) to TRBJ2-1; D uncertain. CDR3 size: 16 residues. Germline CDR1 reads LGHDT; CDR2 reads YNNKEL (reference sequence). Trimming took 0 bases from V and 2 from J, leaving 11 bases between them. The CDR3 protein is CASSQDWQTAYNEQFF. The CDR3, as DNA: TGTGCCAGCAGCCAAGACTGGCAGACTGCCTACAATGAGCAGTTCTTC.

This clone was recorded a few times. The DNA of the CDR3 is TGTGCCACCAGCAGAGAGACAGGGAGCAATCAGCCCCAGCATTTT. It specifies CATSRETGSNQPQHF. The V and J genes are TRBV15 and TRBJ1-5, with 7 bases identical to TRBD1. Trimming cost V 0 bases and J 1 base; bases outside gene matches: 0. Germline loops: CDR1 LNHNV, CDR2 YYDKDF (reference sequence). The CDR3 consists of 15 residues.

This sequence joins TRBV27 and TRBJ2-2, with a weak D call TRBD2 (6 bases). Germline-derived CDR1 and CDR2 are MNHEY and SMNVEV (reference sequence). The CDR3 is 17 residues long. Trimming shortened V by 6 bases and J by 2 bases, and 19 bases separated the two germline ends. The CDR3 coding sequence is TGTGCCAGCAGCTTAGTTTCGGTGGGAGGAAACACCGGGGAGCTGTTTTTT. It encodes CASSLVSVGGNTGELFF.